Shown below are 23 T cell receptor beta chains from a single sample sequenced in a study of control samples from healthy donors and cancer patients. Assay used: immunoSEQ multiplex PCR; TCRdb lists only in-frame clones, some missing. The data contain 80,000 or so clones, around 94% of them seen just once; the ten biggest clones take up 6.2%. The sample taken for sequencing was blood. The source of these receptors is a woman in her 40s in good health.

V usage is TRBV25-1 and J usage is TRBJ2-3, with 10 bases aligning to TRBD1. CDR3 length: 15 amino acids. The germline CDR1 and CDR2 sequences are MGHDK and SYGVNS. The V segment lost 3 bases and the J segment 4 bases; nucleotides outside the gene matches: 4. CDR3 sequence: CASSEGTGEADTQYF. As DNA, the CDR3 is TGTGCCAGCAGTGAGGGGACAGGGGAGGCAGATACGCAGTATTTT.

The chain links TRBV11-2 to TRBJ1-1; D not resolved. Germline CDR1 and CDR2: SGHAT and FQNNGV. The CDR3 has 13 amino acids. Trimming shortened V by 1 base and J by 4 bases, and 7 bases separated the two germline ends. This chain's CDR3 is CASSLVSPTEAFF. In nucleotides, the CDR3 is TGTGCCAGCAGCTTAGTCAGCCCCACTGAAGCTTTCTTT.

The chain links TRBV4-3 to TRBJ1-1, with D tentatively TRBD1 (6 bases). Between the trimmed V and J ends, which lost 4 bases and 2 bases, there was a span of 23 bases. Germline V gene data show CDR1 as LGHNA and CDR2 as YSLEER. This CDR3 region has 18 residues. CDR3 loop: CASSPMLHGGVGNTEAFF. CDR3 nucleotide sequence: TGCGCCAGCAGCCCAATGCTCCATGGGGGCGTGGGTAACACTGAAGCTTTCTTT.

The chain combines TRBV7-6 with TRBJ1-3; D is ambiguous. This CDR3 region has 14 residues. Germline CDR1 reads SGHVS; CDR2 reads FNYEAQ. The V end lost 3 bases, the J end lost 0 bases, and 6 bases lay between the germline ends. The CDR3 nucleotides are TGTGCCAGCAGCTTGGTAGGCTCTGGAAACACCATATATTTT. It is translated as CASSLVGSGNTIYF.

The chain couples TRBV24-1 to TRBJ2-3; 8 bases agree with TRBD2. The CDR3 extends over 16 amino acids. The germline CDR1 and CDR2 sequences are KGHDR and SFDVKD. Trimming took 5 bases from V and 1 from J; bases not matched to a gene: 7. The DNA for the CDR3 is TGTGCCACCAGTGCAGGCGGGGGGCCGGGCACAGATACGCAGTATTTT. Translation: CATSAGGGPGTDTQYF.

This clone was detected once. V usage is TRBV12-2 and J usage is TRBJ1-3; TRBD1 is the table's D call and was not checked against the DNA. TRBV12-2 is a documented pseudogene. CDR3 length: 19 residues. CDR3 protein: CASRLATNTNSSSGNTIYF. The CDR3, as DNA: TGTGCAAGTCGCTTAGCGACAAACACAAACAGTAGCTCTGGAAACACCATATATTTT.

The chain has TRBV14 and TRBJ2-7; 12 bases are shared with TRBD2. This CDR3 region has 14 residues. V was pared by 2 bases and J by 5 bases, with 1 base of the junction left unmatched. CDR1 is SGHDN and CDR2 is FVKESK in the germline V gene. As DNA, the CDR3 is TGTGCCAGCAGCCAAAGACTAGCGGGAGACGAGCAGTACTTC. Translating gives CASSQRLAGDEQYF.

The chain combines TRBV11-3 with TRBJ2-7; D ambiguous. The CDR3 loop spans 14 amino acids. V was trimmed by 5 bases and J by 0 bases, leaving 11 bases between them. Germline CDR1 is SGHNT and CDR2 is YENEEA. The CDR3 sequence is CASSPSRNSYEQYF. Written as DNA, the CDR3 is TGTGCCAGCAGCCCCTCCAGGAACTCCTACGAGCAGTACTTC.

This chain joins TRBV3-1 (or the pseudogene TRBV3-2) and TRBJ2-1; 10 bases fit TRBD1. Germline-derived CDR1 and CDR2 are LGHDT and YNNKEL (reference sequence). The V segment lost 4 bases and the J segment 10 bases; nucleotides outside the gene matches: 10. The CDR3 runs 15 residues. CDR3 DNA: TGTGCCAGCAGCCCCTGGACAGGGGGTGCTTTGGAGCAGTTCTTC. Amino acids: CASSPWTGGALEQFF.

The table lists this clone with a count of one. This chain uses TRBV19 with TRBJ2-1; 12 bases line up with TRBD2. CDR3 length equals 17 residues. Germline V CDR1 and CDR2: LNHDA, SQIVND (reference sequence). The ends lost 2 bases at V and 4 bases at J; junction bases unmatched: 6. The chain's CDR3 is CASSISPLAGGYNEQFF. The CDR3 DNA sequence: TGTGCCAGTAGTATAAGTCCCCTAGCGGGAGGGTACAATGAGCAGTTCTTC.

The chain combines TRBV10-3 with TRBJ2-6; D not certain. The V and J ends lost 7 bases and 0 bases respectively, with 13 bases between them. Germline loops: CDR1 ENHRY, CDR2 SYGVKD. This CDR3 contains 16 residues. CDR3 coding DNA: TGTGCCATCAAGACATCAAATAGCTCTGGGGCCAACGTCCTGACTTTC. As protein: CAIKTSNSSGANVLTF.

This clone was recorded only once. The rearrangement links TRBV18 to TRBJ2-4, with 13 bases lining up with TRBD2. CDR3 size: 18 residues. The germline gives CDR1 KGHSH, CDR2 LQKENI. V gave up 0 bases and J gave up 2 bases; unmatched junction bases: 4. The CDR3 DNA sequence: TGTGCCAGCTCACCACCGGGACTAGCGGGGAGCCCCAAAAACATTCAGTACTTC. This encodes CASSPPGLAGSPKNIQYF.

This clone was observed once. The rearrangement joins TRBV7-2 to TRBJ2-7; D remains unclear. Germline V CDR1 and CDR2: SGHTA, FQGNSA. The CDR3 covers 13 residues. Trimming took 3 bases from V and 7 from J, leaving 13 bases between them. The CDR3 sequence is CASSFLSAGEQYF. The CDR3 DNA is TGTGCCAGCAGCTTTTTGTCGGCTGGAGAGCAGTACTTC.

In its sample, this clone was seen a few times. V and J are TRBV5-1 and TRBJ2-7; possibly TRBD1 for D (5 bases). Trimming took off 2 bases at V and 3 bases at J, with 6 bases between the two ends. CDR1 and CDR2 from the germline V gene are SGHRS and YFSETQ. The CDR3 extends over 12 amino acids. The CDR3 DNA is TGCGCCAGCAGCTTCGACAGCTACGAGCAGTACTTC. Protein product: CASSFDSYEQYF. Using reference TRBV5-1 and TRBJ2-7 for the parts outside the CDR3, the full variable domain is KAGVTQTPRYLIKTRGQQVTLSCSPISGHRSVSWYQQTPGQGLQFLFEYFSETQRNKGNFPGRFSGRQFSNSRSEMNVSTLELGDSALYLCASSFDSYEQYFGPGTRLTVT.

This chain connects TRBV9 to TRBJ1-6, with a weak D call TRBD1 (6 bases). The CDR3 sequence is 17 residues long. Germline CDR1 reads SGDLS; CDR2 reads YYNGEE. V was clipped by 0 bases and J by 7 bases, with 17 bases between them. The CDR3 DNA reads TGTGCCAGCAGCGTAGACCCCCGGGACACGGGAAATTCACCCCTCCACTTT. Translation gives CASSVDPRDTGNSPLHF.

The chain recombines TRBV30 with TRBJ1-2; D not resolved. V lost 1 base to trimming and J lost 6 bases, with 9 bases between them. CDR3 size: 12 residues. Germline CDR1 is GTSNPN and CDR2 is SVGIG (reference sequence). The CDR3 nucleotides are TGTGCCTGGAGTGAAGAGGGAAATGGCTACACCTTC. Its translation is CAWSEEGNGYTF.

The chain is built from TRBV5-4 and TRBJ1-1; 7 bases are a match to TRBD1. Per the germline V gene, CDR1 is SGHNT and CDR2 is YYREEE (reference sequence). The CDR3 loop spans 15 amino acids. J lost 6 bases, V lost 0 bases, and 8 bases had no gene match. The CDR3 coding sequence is TGTGCCAGCAGCTTGGTTCTCCAGGGGGGAGCTGAAGCTTTCTTT. Translated, it gives CASSLVLQGGAEAFF.

V and J are TRBV24-1 and TRBJ2-1; D could derive from TRBD1 or TRBD2 (5 bases each). CDR3 size: 13 residues. Trimming shortened V by 5 bases and J by 12 bases, and 16 bases separated the two germline ends. Germline CDR1 and CDR2: KGHDR and SFDVKD. The CDR3 nucleotides are TGTGCCACCAGTGGTGGATCGCTGAGGGGGCAGTTCTTC. This gives the protein CATSGGSLRGQFF.

The chain employs TRBV5-6 and TRBJ1-4; D unresolved. CDR1 SGHDT and CDR2 YYEEEE come from the germline V gene. V lost 1 base and J 4 bases, leaving 17 bases between the germline ends. The CDR3 runs 17 residues. CDR3 residues: CASSLYFRDYHNEKLFF. The CDR3 DNA reads TGTGCCAGCAGCTTGTACTTTCGAGACTACCATAATGAAAAACTGTTTTTT.

The rearrangement links TRBV6-5 to TRBJ1-2; weak D call: TRBD1 (6 bases). CDR3 length equals 13 residues. Trimming stripped 11 bases from V and 2 bases from J, with 15 bases between. Germline values: CDR1 MNHEY, CDR2 SVGAGI. CDR3 bases: TGTGCCGGTGGACAGTCTCTCAACTATGGCTACACCTTC. Translating it yields CAGGQSLNYGYTF.

The genes are TRBV6-4 and TRBJ2-7; 11 nucleotides align to TRBD2. V lost 5 bases, J lost 4 bases, and 10 bases stayed unmatched. The germline CDR1 and CDR2 sequences are MRHNA and SNTAGT. CDR3 size: 16 residues. CDR3 loop: CASSLGTSGRKYEQYF. For the CDR3, the DNA is TGTGCCAGCAGTCTTGGGACTAGCGGAAGGAAATACGAGCAGTACTTC.

This clone was seen once. V is TRBV14 and J is TRBJ1-6, with D perhaps matching TRBD1 (5 bases). V dropped 0 bases and J dropped 10 bases, with 7 bases sitting between them. Germline V CDR1 and CDR2: SGHDN, FVKESK. The CDR3 runs to 13 residues. CDR3 protein: CASSQETESPLHF. CDR3 DNA: TGTGCCAGCAGCCAAGAGACAGAATCACCCCTCCACTTT.

The rearrangement joins TRBV29-1 to TRBJ1-1; TRBD1 might be the D (5 bases). V lost 7 bases, J lost 1 base, and 10 bases lay in between. Germline V gene data show CDR1 as SQVTM and CDR2 as ANQGSEA. The CDR3 is 12 amino acids. CDR3 nucleotides: TGCAGCGGGAATCAGGGGAACACTGAAGCTTTCTTT. Its translation: CSGNQGNTEAFF.